These 3 T cell receptor beta chains were all obtained from the same sample, sequenced in a study of blood T cell repertoires in COVID-19. Measured with immunoSEQ multiplex PCR; TCRdb has only the in-frame clones, and not every one. Among roughly 25,000 clones listed, about 84% were seen once. Sequencing was carried out using peripheral blood. These receptors all stem from a human donor with active COVID-19. The donor label of this sample is uncertain.

The genes are TRBV3-1 (or the pseudogene TRBV3-2) and TRBJ2-3; the D gene is possibly TRBD2 (5 bases). Germline CDR1 LGHDT, CDR2 YNNKEL (reference sequence). V shed 4 bases and J shed 4 bases, with 12 bases lying between them. The CDR3 consists of 14 residues. CDR3 residues: CASSPTSISDTQYF. Here the CDR3 DNA reads TGTGCCAGCAGCCCAACTAGTATCTCAGATACGCAGTATTTT.

The chain couples TRBV18 to TRBJ2-1; maybe TRBD2 (5 bases). Trimming stripped 8 bases from V and 5 bases from J, with 10 bases between. Germline V CDR1 and CDR2: KGHSH, LQKENI. This CDR3 has 12 amino acids. The CDR3 bases are TGTGCCAGCCTAGCCCTTGACAATGAGCAGTTCTTC. Encoded protein: CASLALDNEQFF.

V is TRBV19 and J is TRBJ2-3, with 7 bases identical to TRBD1. V shed 5 bases, J shed 2 bases, and the junction held 10 bases outside the gene matches. Germline CDR1 reads LNHDA; CDR2 reads SQIVND (reference sequence). CDR3 length equals 16 residues. The CDR3 sequence: CASSPKTGRVTDTQYF. DNA for the CDR3: TGTGCCAGTAGTCCAAAGACAGGGCGGGTCACAGATACGCAGTATTTT.